The 30 T cell receptor beta chains below come from one sample, sequenced in a study of T cells in Graves' hyperthyroidism and ophthalmopathy. What was amplified from RNA transcripts were TCR beta CDR3 regions. When the TCR CDR3 underwent first-round RT-PCR, the HTBI primer set was used. In TCRdb, the multiplex PCR reads were re-called with MiXCR into one record per CDR3 protein. The data show a few hundred thousand distinct CDR3 sequences, roughly an eighth seen once. Sequenced sample: blood. These receptors all stem from a woman between 40 and 50 years old with Graves' ophthalmopathy.

This chain joins TRBV18 and TRBJ2-6; tentative D call: TRBD1 (6 bases). Germline V gene lookup returns CDR1 KGHSH and CDR2 LQKENI. The V end lost 5 bases, the J end lost 2 bases, and 13 bases lay between the germline ends. The CDR3 runs 16 residues. CDR3 coding DNA: TGTGCCAGCTCAGGATCAGGGGATCCTGGGGCCAACGTCCTGACTTTC. This sequence encodes CASSGSGDPGANVLTF.

This clonotype was recorded at least ten times. V and J are TRBV7-6 and TRBJ2-3; 11 bases agree with TRBD2. The germline V gene has CDR1 SGHVS and CDR2 FNYEAQ. This CDR3 is built from 16 residues. The V segment lost 1 base and the J segment 4 bases; nucleotides outside the gene matches: 4. This CDR3 reads CASSLGAGLAADTQYF. The CDR3 DNA sequence: TGTGCCAGCAGCTTAGGGGCGGGACTAGCGGCAGATACGCAGTATTTT.

In this sample, this clonotype turned up many times. This chain uses TRBV27 with TRBJ1-1; unclear D gene. Trimming stripped 0 bases from V and 0 bases from J, with 2 bases between. The CDR3 contains 13 residues. Per the germline V gene, CDR1 is MNHEY and CDR2 is SMNVEV (reference sequence). The chain's CDR3 is CASSLSLNTEAFF. CDR3 nucleotides: TGTGCCAGCAGTTTATCCCTGAACACTGAAGCTTTCTTT.

This clonotype has ten or more counts. The chain is built from TRBV27 and TRBJ2-1, with 7 positions matching TRBD2. V trimming: 4 bases; J trimming: 5 bases; junction bases outside the gene matches: 20. The germline CDR1 and CDR2 sequences are MNHEY and SMNVEV (reference sequence). The CDR3 is 19 residues long. CDR3 bases: TGTGCCAGCAGTTCCGGACGCCTGGCCCACGGGGGGAATCACAATGAGCAGTTCTTC. This encodes CASSSGRLAHGGNHNEQFF.

This clonotype was found many times. V is TRBV20-1 and J is TRBJ2-1; no clear D gene. V shed 5 bases and J shed 8 bases, with 25 bases lying between them. The germline V gene encodes CDR1 DFQATT and CDR2 SNEGSKA (reference sequence). The CDR3 sequence is 16 residues long. This CDR3 is CSASEQTSWLFHEQFF. The CDR3 DNA follows: TGCAGTGCTTCTGAACAGACAAGCTGGCTGTTCCATGAGCAGTTCTTC.

In its sample, this clonotype was seen many times. The V call is TRBV28, the J call TRBJ2-3; the D is unclear. V lost 6 bases, J lost 5 bases, and 3 bases lay in between. CDR3 length equals 10 residues. The germline V gene has CDR1 MDHEN and CDR2 SYDVKM. The CDR3 protein is CASRRDTQYF. The CDR3, as DNA: TGTGCCAGCAGAAGAGATACGCAGTATTTT.

In its sample, this clonotype was seen many times. This chain uses TRBV7-8 with TRBJ2-2, with a weak D call TRBD2 (7 bases). V was trimmed by 4 bases and J by 4 bases, leaving 13 bases between them. This CDR3 has 15 residues. Germline CDR1 is SGHVS and CDR2 is FQNEAQ. Written as DNA, the CDR3 is TGTGCCAGCAGCTCTAGCGGAGGGGGCACCGGGGAGCTGTTTTTT. This translates into CASSSSGGGTGELFF.

There are many counts of this clonotype. The chain has TRBV28 and TRBJ1-1; a weak D match, TRBD1 (6 bases). CDR1 is MDHEN, CDR2 SYDVKM, per germline. CDR3 size: 15 residues. The V end was cut by 6 bases, the J end by 0 bases, with 14 bases between. CDR3 amino acids: CASRPLRGLNTEAFF. The CDR3 nucleotides are TGTGCCAGCAGACCCCTCAGGGGCCTGAACACTGAAGCTTTCTTT.

At least ten counts were recorded for this clonotype. The rearrangement links TRBV28 to TRBJ2-2, with D uncertain. Germline CDR1 reads MDHEN; CDR2 reads SYDVKM. The CDR3 has 12 amino acids. V dropped 3 bases and J dropped 6 bases, with 5 bases sitting between them. CDR3: CASSFYSGELFF. DNA of the CDR3: TGTGCCAGCAGTTTCTATTCCGGGGAGCTGTTTTTT.

This clonotype was seen more than once but under ten times. This chain links TRBV6-4 with TRBJ2-5; the D gene is possibly TRBD1 (5 bases). CDR1 and CDR2 (germline): MRHNA, SNTAGT. Trimming shortened V by 8 bases and J by 4 bases, and 17 bases separated the two germline ends. This CDR3 comprises 14 residues. CDR3 nucleotide sequence: TGTGCCAGCCCTACTAAGGGGAAGGGAGAGACCCAGTACTTC. Protein product: CASPTKGKGETQYF.

This clonotype was detected many times. The rearrangement links TRBV12-3 or TRBV12-4 to TRBJ1-1, with D maybe TRBD1 (5 bases). The CDR3 has 14 amino acids. V dropped 7 bases and J dropped 0 bases, with 12 bases sitting between them. CDR3 in DNA: TGTGCCAGCACCCAGACAGAGCTGAACACTGAAGCTTTCTTT. This sequence encodes CASTQTELNTEAFF.

This clonotype was found many times. The chain carries TRBV12-3 or TRBV12-4 and TRBJ1-5; D is perhaps TRBD1 (5 bases). V shed 6 bases and J shed 4 bases, with 13 bases lying between them. This CDR3 is 14 amino acids long. The CDR3 sequence: CASSQGTVNQPQHF. The CDR3 DNA is TGTGCCAGCAGCCAAGGGACGGTGAATCAGCCCCAGCATTTT.

This sequence joins TRBV11-1 and TRBJ2-1; D is perhaps TRBD1 or TRBD2 (5 bases each). V shed 1 base and J shed 0 bases, with 13 bases lying between them. CDR1 and CDR2 (germline): SGHAT, FQDESV (reference sequence). The CDR3 runs to 17 residues. CDR3 sequence reads: CASSLGSWGSSYNEQFF. CDR3 coding DNA: TGTGCCAGCAGCTTAGGGTCTTGGGGGAGCTCCTACAATGAGCAGTTCTTC.

In this sample, this clonotype turned up many times. The rearrangement joins TRBV10-1 to TRBJ2-7, with D possibly being TRBD1 (6 bases). The germline gives CDR1 WNHNN, CDR2 SYGVQD (reference sequence). CDR3 length equals 13 residues. V lost 4 bases and J lost 3, with 10 bases in between. CDR3 protein: CASSVGGGYEQYF. In DNA form, the CDR3 reads TGCGCCAGCAGTGTAGGGGGTGGCTACGAGCAGTACTTC.

This clonotype was found many times. The genes are TRBV6-1 and TRBJ1-1; D not resolved. CDR1 and CDR2 from the germline V gene are MNHNS and SASEGT. V lost 8 bases and J 5 bases, leaving 15 bases between the germline ends. CDR3 size: 13 residues. DNA of the CDR3: TGTGCCAGCGGGTTGGAGGGAGGGACTGAAGCTTTCTTT. Translated: CASGLEGGTEAFF.

This clonotype has a count of ten or more. The J gene is TRBJ1-5, the V gene TRBV25-1, with D possibly matching TRBD1 (5 bases). The V end lost 3 bases, the J end lost 0 bases, and 21 bases lay between the germline ends. CDR3 length: 19 residues. Germline V gives CDR1 MGHDK, CDR2 SYGVNS. CDR3 sequence (DNA): TGTGCCAGCAGTGACTCCGACAGTCGGGCCGATAATAGCAATCAGCCCCAGCATTTT. Its translation: CASSDSDSRADNSNQPQHF.

This clonotype was detected ten times or more. This chain connects TRBV29-1 to TRBJ1-1, with 8 nucleotides matching TRBD1. The CDR3 is 13 residues long. J lost 2 bases, V lost 4 bases, and 3 bases had no gene match. Germline loops: CDR1 SQVTM, CDR2 ANQGSEA. CDR3 residues: CSVGDRLNTEAFF. CDR3 nucleotides: TGCAGCGTTGGGGACAGGCTTAACACTGAAGCTTTCTTT.

With regard to this clonotype: This may be a read error, as it is one base from a much larger clone. The V call is TRBV15, the J call TRBJ1-2; a weak D match, TRBD1 (5 bases). CDR1 is LNHNV and CDR2 is YYDKDF in the germline V gene (reference sequence). The CDR3 is 13 residues long. V was cut by 8 bases and J by 6 bases, with 16 bases left in between. The CDR3, as DNA: TGTGCCACCCGGGCTCGGAAGGGGAATGGCTACACCTTC. As protein: CATRARKGNGYTF.

A few counts support this clonotype. The chain employs TRBV5-1 and TRBJ1-6; 7 bases are a match to TRBD1. In germline, CDR1 is SGHRS, CDR2 YFSETQ. The CDR3 is 14 amino acids. The ends lost 1 base at V and 10 bases at J; junction bases unmatched: 5. CDR3 DNA: TGCGCCAGCAGCTTGTTTACAGGGGACTCACCCCTCCACTTT. Translating it yields CASSLFTGDSPLHF.

CDR3: CSAIQLRGTVLSGANVLTF. Written as DNA, the CDR3 is TGCAGTGCTATCCAACTCAGGGGTACCGTCTTATCTGGGGCCAACGTCCTGACTTTC. The gene calls are TRBV20-1 and TRBJ2-6; possible D gene TRBD1, 6 bases. The germline V and J ends were trimmed by 4 bases and 1 base, with 23 bases remaining between them. Germline V gives CDR1 DFQATT, CDR2 SNEGSKA (reference sequence). The CDR3 spans 19 residues.

The sample holds many counts of this clonotype. The chain couples TRBV19 to TRBJ1-1; 7 bases map to TRBD1. The V gene's germline CDR1 is LNHDA and CDR2 SQIVND (reference sequence). The CDR3 has 13 residues. V shed 7 bases, J shed 5 bases, and the junction held 7 bases outside the gene matches. CDR3 region: CASTDAGGTEAFF. DNA for the CDR3: TGTGCCAGTACCGACGCAGGGGGAACTGAAGCTTTCTTT.

This clonotype occurred many times. The rearrangement joins TRBV7-9 to TRBJ2-7; TRBD2 matches 10 bases. With 2 bases clipped from V and 3 bases from J, the junction kept 4 bases outside the gene matches. The CDR3 loop spans 15 amino acids. Germline V gene lookup returns CDR1 SEHNR and CDR2 FQNEAQ (reference sequence). CDR3 amino acids: CASSLRLAGDYEQYF. Here the CDR3 DNA reads TGTGCCAGCAGCTTAAGGCTAGCGGGAGACTACGAGCAGTACTTC.

The chain is built from TRBV7-8 and TRBJ2-3; 10 positions agree with TRBD1. With V trimmed by 5 bases and J by 2 bases, 10 bases remained unmatched. Germline V lookup: CDR1 SGHVS, CDR2 FQNEAQ. This CDR3 has 17 residues. The DNA for the CDR3 is TGTGCCAGCAGCACGTCCGGGACAGGGGTCCTCACAGATACGCAGTATTTT. This gives the protein CASSTSGTGVLTDTQYF.

This clonotype was recorded at least ten times. The V gene is TRBV5-1, the J gene TRBJ2-7, with TRBD1 matching 7 bases. The CDR3 covers 14 residues. CDR1 and CDR2 from the germline V gene are SGHRS and YFSETQ. V lost 4 bases and J lost 0; bases outside the gene matches: 4. The CDR3 sequence is CASSEQGSSYEQYF. DNA for the CDR3: TGCGCCAGCAGCGAACAGGGGAGCTCCTACGAGCAGTACTTC.

This clonotype has a count of ten or more. V and J are TRBV10-3 and TRBJ2-3; no clear D. The CDR3 loop spans 10 amino acids. Germline V gene sequence: CDR1 ENHRY, CDR2 SYGVKD. The ends were cut back, 8 bases at V and 4 bases at J, with 4 bases in the middle. The CDR3 coding sequence is TGTGCCATCGGTTCAGATACGCAGTATTTT. Translated: CAIGSDTQYF.

This clonotype was seen repeatedly, ten times or more. The chain combines TRBV2 with TRBJ1-1, with a possible D match to TRBD1 (6 bases). CDR3 length equals 13 residues. In germline, CDR1 is SNHLY, CDR2 FYNNEI. The germline V and J ends were trimmed by 10 bases and 5 bases, with 17 bases remaining between them. The CDR3 sequence: CATAGGRETEAFF. DNA for the CDR3: TGTGCCACCGCTGGGGGGCGGGAGACTGAAGCTTTCTTT.

This clonotype was observed many times. The V and J genes are TRBV7-9 and TRBJ1-1; tentatively, D is TRBD1 (5 bases). Trimming took off 4 bases at V and 4 bases at J, with 13 bases between the two ends. The length of the CDR3 is 14 residues. Germline loops: CDR1 SEHNR, CDR2 FQNEAQ (reference sequence). The CDR3 reads CASSSHGGSTEAFF. DNA of the CDR3: TGTGCCAGCAGCTCACATGGGGGGAGCACTGAAGCTTTCTTT.

This clonotype was counted ten times or more. This chain links TRBV28 with TRBJ2-1; D uncertain. CDR3 length: 12 amino acids. Deletions cut 5 bases from V and 10 bases from J, with 12 bases between. Germline assignment: CDR1 MDHEN and CDR2 SYDVKM. The CDR3 region is CASSPARNEQFF. CDR3 nucleotide sequence: TGTGCCAGCAGTCCCGCCCGCAACGAGCAGTTCTTC.

Ten or more counts support this clonotype. The rearrangement uses TRBV6-1 and TRBJ1-1; D not resolved. Germline CDR1 MNHNS, CDR2 SASEGT. The germline V and J ends were trimmed by 3 bases and 6 bases, with 8 bases remaining between them. This CDR3 has 12 amino acids. DNA for the CDR3: TGTGCCAGCAGTGATAAAATCGCTGAAGCTTTCTTT. Translation: CASSDKIAEAFF.

This clonotype was observed many times. The rearrangement joins TRBV6-1 to TRBJ2-1; tentatively, D is TRBD1 or TRBD2 (5 bases each). Looked up from germline, CDR1 is MNHNS and CDR2 is SASEGT. The CDR3 has 12 amino acids. Trimming took off 6 bases at V and 5 bases at J, with 8 bases between the two ends. The CDR3 DNA reads as TGTGCCAGCAGGGGGGTCCACAATGAGCAGTTCTTC. Translated, it gives CASRGVHNEQFF.